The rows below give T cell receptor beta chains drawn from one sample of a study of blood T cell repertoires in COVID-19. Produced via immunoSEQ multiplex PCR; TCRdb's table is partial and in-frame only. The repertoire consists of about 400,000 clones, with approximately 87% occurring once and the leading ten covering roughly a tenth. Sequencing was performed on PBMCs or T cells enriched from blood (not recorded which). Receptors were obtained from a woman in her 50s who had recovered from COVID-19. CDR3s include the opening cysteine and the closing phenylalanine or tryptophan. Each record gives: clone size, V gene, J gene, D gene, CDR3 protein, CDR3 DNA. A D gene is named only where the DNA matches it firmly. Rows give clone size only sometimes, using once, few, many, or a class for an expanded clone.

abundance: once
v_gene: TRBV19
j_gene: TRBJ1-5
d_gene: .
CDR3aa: CASSLTLGTRGNQPQHF
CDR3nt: TGTGCCAGTAGTCTAACCCTCGGGACACGGGGAAATCAGCCCCAGCATTTT

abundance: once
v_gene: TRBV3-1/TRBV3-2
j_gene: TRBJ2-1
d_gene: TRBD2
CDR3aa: CASSLTSGGANEQFF
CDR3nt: TGTGCCAGCAGCCTTACTAGCGGGGGGGCAAATGAGCAGTTCTTC

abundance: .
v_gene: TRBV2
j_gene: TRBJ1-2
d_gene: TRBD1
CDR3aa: CASSEWGTEVGGYTF
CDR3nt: TGTGCCAGCAGTGAATGGGGGACAGAAGTAGGAGGCTACACCTTC

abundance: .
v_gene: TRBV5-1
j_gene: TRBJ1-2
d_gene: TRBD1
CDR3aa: CASSPATGVDYGYTF
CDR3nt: TGCGCCAGCAGCCCCGCCACAGGGGTTGACTATGGCTACACCTTC

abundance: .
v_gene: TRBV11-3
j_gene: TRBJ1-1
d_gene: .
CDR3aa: CASSPGGWGAKTEAFF
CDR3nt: TGTGCCAGCAGCCCGGGGGGTTGGGGGGCGAAGACTGAAGCTTTCTTT

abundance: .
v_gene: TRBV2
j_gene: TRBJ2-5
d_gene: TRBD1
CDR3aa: CASSARTGGWAAQYF
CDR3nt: TGTGCCAGCAGTGCCAGGACAGGGGGCTGGGCGGCCCAGTACTTC

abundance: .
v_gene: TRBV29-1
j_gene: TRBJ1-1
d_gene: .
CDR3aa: CSVERHTGAEAFF
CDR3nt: TGCAGCGTTGAGAGACATACGGGGGCTGAAGCTTTCTTT

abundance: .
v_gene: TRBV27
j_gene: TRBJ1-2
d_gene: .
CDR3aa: CASSSALDSSYGYTF
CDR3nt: TGTGCCAGCAGTTCCGCCCTGGACAGCTCCTATGGCTACACCTTC

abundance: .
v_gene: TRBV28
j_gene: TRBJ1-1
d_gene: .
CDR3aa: CASRPGGLVVTEAFF
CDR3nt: TGTGCCAGCAGACCCGGGGGACTCGTGGTGACTGAAGCTTTCTTT

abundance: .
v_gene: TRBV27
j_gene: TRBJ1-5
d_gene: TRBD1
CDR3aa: CASSLTGGNQPQHF
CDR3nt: TGTGCCAGCAGTTTGACAGGGGGGAATCAGCCCCAGCATTTT

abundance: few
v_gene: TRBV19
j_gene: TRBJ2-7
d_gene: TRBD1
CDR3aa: CASSIPGQGKVGEQYF
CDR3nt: TGTGCCAGTAGTATTCCGGGACAGGGGAAGGTTGGCGAGCAGTACTTC

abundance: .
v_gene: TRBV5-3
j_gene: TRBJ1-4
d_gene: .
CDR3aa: CARSSIGELFF
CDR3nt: TGTGCCAGAAGCTCCATCGGGGAACTGTTTTTT

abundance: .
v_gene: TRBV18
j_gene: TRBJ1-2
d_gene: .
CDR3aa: CASSPGGGDYGYTF
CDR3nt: TGTGCCAGCTCGCCCGGCGGGGGGGACTATGGCTACACCTTC

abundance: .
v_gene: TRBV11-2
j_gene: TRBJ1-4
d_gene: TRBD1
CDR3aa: CASSLQGGSEKLFF
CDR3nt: TGTGCCAGCAGCTTACAGGGGGGTAGCGAAAAACTGTTTTTT

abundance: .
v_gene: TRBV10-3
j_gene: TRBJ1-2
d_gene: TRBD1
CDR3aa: CATSPGQPYGYTF
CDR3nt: TGTGCCACCTCTCCGGGACAGCCATATGGCTACACCTTC

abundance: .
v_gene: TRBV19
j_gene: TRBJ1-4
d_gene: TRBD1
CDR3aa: CASDATGQGHGLFF
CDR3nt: TGTGCCAGTGACGCGACAGGGCAGGGTCACGGACTGTTTTTT

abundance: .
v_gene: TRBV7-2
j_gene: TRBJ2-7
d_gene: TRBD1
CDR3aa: CASSTQGATLYEQYF
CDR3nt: TGTGCCAGCAGCACCCAGGGGGCGACGTTGTACGAGCAGTACTTC

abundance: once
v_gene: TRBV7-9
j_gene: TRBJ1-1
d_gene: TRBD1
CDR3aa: CASSRDRGMAFF
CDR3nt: TGTGCCAGCAGCCGAGACAGGGGGATGGCTTTCTTT

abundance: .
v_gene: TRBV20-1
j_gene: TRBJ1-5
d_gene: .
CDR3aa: CSASPGLSNQPQHF
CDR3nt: TGCAGTGCTAGTCCAGGGCTTAGCAATCAGCCCCAGCATTTT

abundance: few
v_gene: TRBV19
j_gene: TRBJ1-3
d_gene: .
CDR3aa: CASSINLSGNTIYF
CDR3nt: TGTGCCAGTAGTATTAATTTATCTGGAAACACCATATATTTT

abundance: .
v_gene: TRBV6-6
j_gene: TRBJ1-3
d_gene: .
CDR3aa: CASSYSGQGNTIYF
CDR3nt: TGTGCCAGCAGTTACTCGGGCCAGGGAAACACCATATATTTT

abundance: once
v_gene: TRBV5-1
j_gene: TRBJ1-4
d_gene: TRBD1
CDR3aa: CASSIGTVATNEKLFF
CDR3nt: TGCGCCAGCAGCATCGGGACAGTTGCAACTAATGAAAAACTGTTTTTT

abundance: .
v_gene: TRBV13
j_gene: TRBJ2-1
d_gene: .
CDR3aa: CASSAAGLRNDSNEQFF
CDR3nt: TGTGCCAGCAGTGCCGCCGGACTCAGGAACGATAGCAATGAGCAGTTCTTC

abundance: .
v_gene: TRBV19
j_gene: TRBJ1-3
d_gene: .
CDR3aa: CASSLATISGNTIYF
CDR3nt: TGTGCCAGTAGCCTTGCTACCATCTCTGGAAACACCATATATTTT

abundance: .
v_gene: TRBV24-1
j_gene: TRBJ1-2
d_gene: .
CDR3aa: CATNRTATYGYTF
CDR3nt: TGTGCCACCAACAGGACGGCCACATATGGCTACACCTTC

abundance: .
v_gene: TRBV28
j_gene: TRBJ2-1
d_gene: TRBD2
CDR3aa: CASRTGGLYEQFF
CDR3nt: TGTGCCAGCAGGACGGGGGGGCTCTACGAGCAGTTCTTC

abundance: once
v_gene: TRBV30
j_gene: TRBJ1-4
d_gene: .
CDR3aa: CAWSRRGEANEKLFF
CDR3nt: TGTGCCTGGAGTCGCAGGGGAGAGGCTAATGAAAAACTGTTTTTT

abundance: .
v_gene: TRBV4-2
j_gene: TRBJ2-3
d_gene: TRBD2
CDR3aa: CASSPSGVTDTQYF
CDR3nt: TGTGCCAGCAGCCCGAGCGGGGTCACAGATACGCAGTATTTT

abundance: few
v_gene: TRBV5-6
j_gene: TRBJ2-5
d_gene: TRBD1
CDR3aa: CASSSLLDRVQETQYF
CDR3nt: TGTGCCAGCAGCTCCCTTCTGGACAGGGTCCAAGAGACCCAGTACTTC

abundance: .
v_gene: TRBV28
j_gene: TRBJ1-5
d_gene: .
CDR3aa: CASSKQGGNQPQHF
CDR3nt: TGTGCCAGCAGTAAACAGGGAGGCAATCAGCCCCAGCATTTT

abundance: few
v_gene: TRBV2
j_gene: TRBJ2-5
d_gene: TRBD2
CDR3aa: CASSSRGGPQETQYF
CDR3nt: TGTGCCAGCAGTTCTCGGGGGGGCCCCCAAGAGACCCAGTACTTC

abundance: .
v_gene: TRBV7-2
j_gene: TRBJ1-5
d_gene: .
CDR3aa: CASSPPQVGQFSNQPQHF
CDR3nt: TGTGCCAGCAGCCCACCCCAAGTGGGGCAGTTTAGCAATCAGCCCCAGCATTTT

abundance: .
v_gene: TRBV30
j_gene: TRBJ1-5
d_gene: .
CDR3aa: CAWSSGGHQPQHF
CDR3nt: TGTGCCTGGAGTTCGGGGGGTCATCAGCCCCAGCATTTT

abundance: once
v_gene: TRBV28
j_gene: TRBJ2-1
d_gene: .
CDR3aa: CASRSFYNEQFF
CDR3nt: TGTGCCAGCAGAAGCTTCTACAATGAGCAGTTCTTC

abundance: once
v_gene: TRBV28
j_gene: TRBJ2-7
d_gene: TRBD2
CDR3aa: CASSGLAVPYEQYF
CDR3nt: TGTGCCAGCAGCGGACTAGCGGTACCCTACGAGCAGTACTTC

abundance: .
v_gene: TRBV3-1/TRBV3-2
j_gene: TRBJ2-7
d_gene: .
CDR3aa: CASSPLGQRSYEQYF
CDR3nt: TGTGCCAGCAGCCCCCTTGGGCAGCGGTCCTACGAGCAGTACTTC

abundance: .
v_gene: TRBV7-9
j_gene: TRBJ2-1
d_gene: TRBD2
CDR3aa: CASSGLAGPHSNEQFF
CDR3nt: TGTGCCAGCAGTGGACTAGCGGGGCCCCATAGCAATGAGCAGTTCTTC

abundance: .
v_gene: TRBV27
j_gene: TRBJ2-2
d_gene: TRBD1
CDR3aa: CASGGTGQGNGELFF
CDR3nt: TGTGCCAGCGGAGGAACGGGACAGGGGAACGGGGAGCTGTTTTTT

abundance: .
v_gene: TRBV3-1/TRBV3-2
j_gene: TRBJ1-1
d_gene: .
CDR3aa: CASSPRPNYEAFF
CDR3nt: TGTGCCAGCAGCCCCCGACCAAACTATGAAGCTTTCTTT

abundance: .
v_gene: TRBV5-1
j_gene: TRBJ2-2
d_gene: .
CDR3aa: CASTTGDGRDTGELFF
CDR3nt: TGCGCCAGCACCACGGGAGATGGACGGGACACCGGGGAGCTGTTTTTT

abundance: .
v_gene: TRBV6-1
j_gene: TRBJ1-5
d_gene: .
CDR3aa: CASSDLQGLAGQPQHF
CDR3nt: TGTGCCAGCAGTGATCTCCAGGGGCTAGCGGGACAGCCCCAGCATTTT

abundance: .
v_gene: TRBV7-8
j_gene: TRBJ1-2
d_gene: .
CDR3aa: CASSFSLTGFSGYTF
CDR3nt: TGTGCCAGCAGCTTTAGCCTCACAGGGTTTAGTGGCTACACCTTC

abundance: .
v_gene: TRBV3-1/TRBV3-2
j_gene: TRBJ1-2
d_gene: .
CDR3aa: CASSLEGYGYTF
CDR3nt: TGTGCCAGCAGCCTGGAGGGTTATGGCTACACCTTC

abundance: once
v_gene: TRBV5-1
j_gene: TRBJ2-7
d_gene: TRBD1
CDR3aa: CASSLFFEQGAYEQYF
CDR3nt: TGCGCCAGCAGCTTGTTCTTTGAACAGGGGGCCTACGAGCAGTACTTC

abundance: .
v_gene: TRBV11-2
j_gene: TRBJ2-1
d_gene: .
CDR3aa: CASSWRARAPHNEQFF
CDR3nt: TGTGCCAGCAGTTGGAGAGCGCGTGCTCCTCACAATGAGCAGTTCTTC

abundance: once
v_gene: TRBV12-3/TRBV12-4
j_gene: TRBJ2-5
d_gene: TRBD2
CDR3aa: CASSLVGGETQYF
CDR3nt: TGTGCCAGCAGTTTAGTCGGGGGGGAGACCCAGTACTTC

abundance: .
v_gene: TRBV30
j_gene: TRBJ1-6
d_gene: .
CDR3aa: CAWSVSDSPNSPLHF
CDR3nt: TGTGCCTGGAGTGTCTCGGACAGTCCCAATTCACCCCTCCACTTT

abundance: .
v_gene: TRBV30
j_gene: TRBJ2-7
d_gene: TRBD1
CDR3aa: CAWSGLQGAEQYF
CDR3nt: TGTGCCTGGAGTGGATTACAGGGGGCCGAGCAGTACTTC

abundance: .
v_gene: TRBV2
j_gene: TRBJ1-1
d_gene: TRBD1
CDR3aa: CASSDRGSTEAFF
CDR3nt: TGTGCCAGCAGCGACAGGGGGAGCACTGAAGCTTTCTTT

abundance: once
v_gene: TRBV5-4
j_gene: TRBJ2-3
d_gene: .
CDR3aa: CASSYATGRTDTQYF
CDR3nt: TGTGCCAGCAGCTATGCGACAGGGAGGACAGATACGCAGTATTTT

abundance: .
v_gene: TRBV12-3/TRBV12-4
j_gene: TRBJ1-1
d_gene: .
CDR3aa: CASSLSWNTEAFF
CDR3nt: TGTGCCAGCAGTTTGTCTTGGAACACTGAAGCTTTCTTT

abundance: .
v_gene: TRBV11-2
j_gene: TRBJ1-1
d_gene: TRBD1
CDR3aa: CASSPTGGAEAFF
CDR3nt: TGTGCCAGCAGCCCAACAGGGGGTGCTGAAGCTTTCTTT

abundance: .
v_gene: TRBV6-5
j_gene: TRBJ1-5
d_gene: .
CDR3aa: CASSPGGGGNQPQHF
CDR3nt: TGTGCCAGCAGTCCTGGGGGAGGTGGCAATCAGCCCCAGCATTTT

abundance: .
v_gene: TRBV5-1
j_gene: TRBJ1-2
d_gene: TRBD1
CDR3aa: CASGPGQGFYGYTF
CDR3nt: TGCGCCAGCGGACCGGGACAGGGATTCTATGGCTACACCTTC

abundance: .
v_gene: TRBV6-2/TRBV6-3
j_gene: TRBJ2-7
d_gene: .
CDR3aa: CASSTGIYEQYF
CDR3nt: TGTGCCAGCAGTACAGGGATCTACGAGCAGTACTTC

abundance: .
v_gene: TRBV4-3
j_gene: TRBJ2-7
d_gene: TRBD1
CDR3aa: CASSHEMGQGLYEQYF
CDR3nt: TGCGCCAGCAGCCACGAGATGGGACAGGGGCTCTACGAGCAGTACTTC

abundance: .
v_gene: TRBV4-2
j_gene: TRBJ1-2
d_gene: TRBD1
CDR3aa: CASSQDSPPTGGGYTF
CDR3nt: TGTGCCAGCAGCCAAGATTCCCCCCCGACAGGGGGCGGCTACACCTTC

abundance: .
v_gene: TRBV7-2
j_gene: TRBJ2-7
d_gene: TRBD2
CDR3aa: CASSLSGGIYEQYF
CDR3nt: TGTGCCAGCAGCTTGAGCGGGGGGATCTACGAGCAGTACTTC

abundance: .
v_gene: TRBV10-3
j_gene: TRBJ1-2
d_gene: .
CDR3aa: CAITPAEGNYGYTF
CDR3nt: TGTGCCATCACTCCCGCGGAGGGAAACTATGGCTACACCTTC